This TCR beta chain was documented in a study of Ad26.COV2.S vaccination and SARS-CoV-2 variants. In regard to this clone: At the DNA level, this CDR3 is encoded by other sequences in the same sample as well.

Here immunoSEQ multiplex PCR was the method, and the copy in TCRdb shows in-frame clones only, minus some. This sample has 330,000 or so clones; 85% to 90% occur once, and the top ten carry around 5.5%. The treatment denotes: about 20 received Ad26.COV2.S at low or high dose, single or two shots; 5 received placebo; per-sample allocation not given. The samples date from day 63 after the first vaccine or placebo injection. The sample consisted of peripheral blood, taken in a trial of Ad26.COV2.S vaccine versus placebo. This sequence was found in a person between 18 and 65 years old who received the Ad26.COV2.S COVID-19 vaccine or a placebo.

For the CDR3, the DNA is TGTGCCAGCAGTTTCGGACTAGAGCAGTTCTTC. Amino acid sequence: CASSFGLEQFF. V usage is TRBV6-5 and J usage is TRBJ2-1; D possibly corresponds to TRBD2 (6 bases). The germline V gene encodes CDR1 MNHEY and CDR2 SVGAGI. This CDR3 is 11 amino acids long. Trimming took off 4 bases at V and 10 bases at J, with 8 bases between the two ends.